A selection of T cell receptor beta chains follows, all from one sample in a study of T cell changes during pregnancy in multiple sclerosis. The table came from immunoSEQ multiplex PCR; TCRdb's copy has only in-frame clones and leaves some out. In the table there are some 60,000 clones, 70% to 90% of which are singletons. The sequencing here drew on peripheral blood, taken after pregnancy. The receptors stem from a female donor with multiple sclerosis, enrolled in a pregnancy study. Each CDR3 is given with its conserved first and last residue. Each record gives: D gene, V gene, J gene, clone size, CDR3 protein, CDR3 DNA. The D gene is left open where the match is weak. Size tells how often a clone was seen (once, few, many) or the class of an expanded clone, and some rows leave it out.

.,TRBV28,TRBJ1-3,.,CASSTPGNTIYF,TGTGCCAGCTCAACACCGGGGAACACCATATATTTT
.,TRBV11-2,TRBJ1-3,.,CASSSQGTGNTIYF,TGTGCCAGCAGCTCTCAGGGGACTGGAAACACCATATATTTT
.,TRBV7-6,TRBJ2-5,.,CASLGRLGAWETQYF,TGTGCCAGCCTGGGGCGGCTCGGTGCCTGGGAGACCCAGTACTTC
.,TRBV12-5,TRBJ1-2,.,CASGPTGGYTF,TGTGCTAGTGGTCCCACGGGGGGCTACACCTTC
TRBD2,TRBV2,TRBJ2-2,.,CASKIGPGGTGELFF,TGTGCCAGCAAAATTGGCCCCGGGGGGACCGGGGAGCTGTTTTTT
.,TRBV6-6,TRBJ1-1,once,CASSFEGATEAFF,TGTGCCAGCAGTTTTGAGGGCGCTACTGAAGCTTTCTTT
TRBD2,TRBV5-1,TRBJ2-3,.,CASHRDWEGPDTQYF,TGCGCCAGCCACCGGGACTGGGAGGGCCCAGATACGCAGTATTTT
TRBD2,TRBV15,TRBJ2-2,.,CATRAGGVDTGELFF,TGTGCCACGCGCGCCGGGGGGGTGGACACCGGGGAGCTGTTTTTT
.,TRBV6-1,TRBJ2-7,once,CASEQGRAYEQYF,TGTGCCAGCGAACAGGGTCGCGCCTACGAGCAGTACTTC
TRBD1,TRBV7-9,TRBJ1-1,.,CASSSTGGLAFF,TGTGCCAGCAGCTCGACAGGGGGCCTCGCTTTCTTT
.,TRBV15,TRBJ1-1,.,CATSRDRQDHYAGTEAFF,TGTGCCACCAGCAGAGACCGACAGGACCACTATGCCGGGACTGAAGCTTTCTTT
TRBD1,TRBV18,TRBJ1-6,.,CASSPNRGDSPLHF,TGTGCCAGCTCACCAAACAGGGGGGACTCACCCCTCCACTTT
.,TRBV10-3,TRBJ2-2,.,CAANGVRGADTGELFF,TGTGCCGCGAACGGAGTCAGGGGCGCGGACACCGGGGAGCTGTTTTTT
.,TRBV9,TRBJ1-3,once,CASSVDWGSSGNTIYF,TGTGCCAGCAGCGTAGATTGGGGCTCCTCTGGAAACACCATATATTTT
.,TRBV25-1,TRBJ2-3,.,CASSPGRTSSATDTQYF,TGTGCCAGCAGCCCTGGGAGAACAAGCAGCGCTACAGATACGCAGTATTTT
.,TRBV7-6,TRBJ1-2,few,CASSLSLVFLPYGYTF,TGTGCCAGCAGCTTATCCCTCGTCTTCCTTCCCTATGGCTACACCTTC
TRBD2,TRBV9,TRBJ2-5,.,CASSVERGAQETQYF,TGTGCCAGCAGCGTAGAGCGGGGGGCCCAAGAGACCCAGTACTTC
TRBD2,TRBV5-1,TRBJ2-3,.,CASGLSGTGTDTQYF,TGCGCCAGCGGACTTAGCGGGACCGGCACAGATACGCAGTATTTT
.,TRBV2,TRBJ2-7,.,CASSANGDKGDEQYF,TGTGCCAGCAGTGCCAACGGGGATAAGGGCGACGAGCAGTACTTC
.,TRBV10-3,TRBJ1-1,.,CAISGGRSNTEAFF,TGTGCCATCAGTGGGGGCAGGTCGAACACTGAAGCTTTCTTT
.,TRBV28,TRBJ1-4,.,CASSLPSGKLFF,TGTGCCAGCAGTTTACCTAGTGGAAAACTGTTTTTT
.,TRBV5-1,TRBJ2-1,.,CASSSGTGGLAYNEQFF,TGCGCCAGCAGCTCTGGGACTGGCGGGCTAGCCTACAATGAGCAGTTCTTC
.,TRBV9,TRBJ2-7,.,CASSEGQGVVYEQYF,TGTGCCAGCAGCGAGGGGCAGGGTGTCGTCTACGAGCAGTACTTC
.,TRBV5-6,TRBJ2-7,.,CASLWRGVEQYF,TGTGCCAGCCTCTGGAGGGGAGTCGAGCAGTACTTC
TRBD1,TRBV6-4,TRBJ1-1,.,CASTSGTGGRLTEAFF,TGTGCCAGCACCTCCGGGACAGGGGGCCGGCTCACTGAAGCTTTCTTT
TRBD2,TRBV6-5,TRBJ2-3,.,CASSYLAGGTDTQYF,TGTGCCAGCAGTTACCTAGCGGGGGGCACAGATACGCAGTATTTT
.,TRBV21-1,TRBJ2-5,.,CASSLNSSRRETQYF,TGTGCCAGCAGTCTCAACAGCTCCCGCAGGGAGACCCAGTACTTC
.,TRBV4-3,TRBJ2-7,.,CASSQEAMSYEQYF,TGCGCCAGCAGCCAAGAAGCCATGTCCTACGAGCAGTACTTC
.,TRBV7-9,TRBJ2-7,.,CASSQGGWSYEQYF,TGTGCCAGCAGCCAGGGGGGTTGGTCCTACGAGCAGTACTTC
TRBD1,TRBV7-2,TRBJ2-2,.,CASSPWTGAPGELFF,TGTGCCAGCAGCCCCTGGACAGGGGCGCCCGGGGAGCTGTTTTTT
.,TRBV5-1,TRBJ1-3,.,CASSPDPGEAGNTIYF,TGCGCCAGCAGCCCGGACCCAGGGGAAGCTGGAAACACCATATATTTT
TRBD1,TRBV4-2,TRBJ2-7,.,CASSPPGTDSYEQYF,TGTGCCAGCAGCCCCCCCGGGACAGATTCCTACGAGCAGTACTTC
.,TRBV6-5,TRBJ1-4,once,CASTNTGGLWFF,TGTGCCAGCACCAATACGGGGGGTCTATGGTTTTTT
.,TRBV4-2,TRBJ1-1,.,CASSQDQGQNTEAFF,TGTGCCAGCAGCCAAGATCAAGGACAGAACACTGAAGCTTTCTTT
.,TRBV5-1,TRBJ2-5,.,CASSSSGHLGETQYF,TGCGCCAGCAGCTCCTCGGGACATTTAGGAGAGACCCAGTACTTC
TRBD1,TRBV7-9,TRBJ2-7,.,CASSLGQADYEQYF,TGTGCCAGCAGCTTGGGACAGGCGGATTACGAGCAGTACTTC
.,TRBV4-1,TRBJ2-2,few,CASSPFDGAGELFF,TGCGCCAGCAGCCCCTTTGATGGAGCCGGGGAGCTGTTTTTT
TRBD2,TRBV27,TRBJ2-5,.,CASSSRTSGATQYF,TGTGCCAGCAGTTCGCGGACTAGCGGGGCGACCCAGTACTTC
.,TRBV7-9,TRBJ2-7,.,CASSKDTFSYEQYF,TGTGCCAGCAGCAAGGACACCTTCTCCTACGAGCAGTACTTC
.,TRBV10-3,TRBJ2-1,.,CAVTPGVDNEQFF,TGTGCCGTAACCCCGGGGGTCGACAATGAGCAGTTCTTC
TRBD2,TRBV19,TRBJ2-3,.,CASSPPWPSSGGGTDTQYF,TGTGCCAGTAGTCCACCCTGGCCCTCGAGCGGGGGGGGCACAGATACGCAGTATTTT
TRBD1,TRBV19,TRBJ1-3,.,CASQGTGRSSGNTIYF,TGTGCCTCCCAGGGGACAGGCCGAAGCTCTGGAAACACCATATATTTT
TRBD1,TRBV5-1,TRBJ1-6,.,CASSETGYFSYNSPLHF,TGCGCCAGCAGCGAGACAGGGTACTTCTCCTATAATTCACCCCTCCACTTT
.,TRBV9,TRBJ1-2,.,CASSVSRGLDYGYTF,TGTGCCAGCAGCGTAAGTCGGGGGTTGGACTATGGCTACACCTTC
.,TRBV6-4,TRBJ2-7,.,CASSVLPGTSYEQYF,TGTGCCAGCAGTGTCCTCCCCGGGACTTCCTACGAGCAGTACTTC
.,TRBV25-1,TRBJ2-5,.,CASSEYLAETQYF,TGTGCCAGCAGTGAATACCTAGCGGAGACCCAGTACTTC
.,TRBV5-4,TRBJ2-7,.,CASSLGQMYEQYF,TGTGCCAGCAGCTTGGGACAGATGTACGAGCAGTACTTC
.,TRBV7-3,TRBJ1-1,.,CASSSGRGTEAFF,TGTGCCAGCAGCTCTGGACGGGGCACTGAAGCTTTCTTT
TRBD2,TRBV30,TRBJ2-7,.,CAWSRAGVDEQYF,TGTGCCTGGAGTCGGGCGGGGGTCGACGAGCAGTACTTC
TRBD1,TRBV6-1,TRBJ1-2,.,CASSTGTANYGYTF,TGTGCCAGCAGTACCGGGACAGCTAACTATGGCTACACCTTC
.,TRBV5-1,TRBJ2-2,.,CASSPYGGVVERGTGELFF,TGCGCCAGCAGCCCCTACGGAGGGGTGGTAGAGCGTGGCACCGGGGAGCTGTTTTTT
TRBD2,TRBV4-3,TRBJ2-7,.,CASSQAYRWGGRDEQYF,TGCGCCAGCAGCCAAGCCTACAGGTGGGGGGGGAGAGACGAGCAGTACTTC
TRBD1,TRBV6-5,TRBJ2-3,.,CASSAGTELTDTQYF,TGTGCCAGCAGTGCTGGGACAGAACTCACAGATACGCAGTATTTT
.,TRBV13,TRBJ2-1,once,CASSSPSSTVNEQFF,TGTGCCAGCAGCTCCCCTAGTTCGACAGTCAATGAGCAGTTCTTC
.,TRBV5-1,TRBJ1-5,.,CASSPGGYQPQHF,TGCGCCAGCAGCCCGGGGGGATATCAGCCCCAGCATTTT